Below, 14 T cell receptor beta chains from the same sample are listed, as sequenced in a study of vaccination and CD4 T cells after COVID-19. The treatment here: approximately nine-day PBMC culture with coronavirus spike peptide pools or control peptides (ViraFEST assay). Pre-COVID-19 pandemic sampling (2011-2018) yielded the unexposed donor's CD4+ T cells. Once obtained from cultured CD4+ T cells, the DNA was sequenced using the Oncomine TCR Beta short-read assay. Genomic DNA from cultured CD4+ T cells was extracted. TCRdb re-analysed the PCR reads in MiXCR, keeping a single row per CDR3 protein. The table lists roughly 9,100 distinct CDR3 sequences, about 32% of them singletons, with roughly 8% in the top ten. Which antigens these TCRs recognize remains unknown. Sequencing was done on a sample of CD4+ T cells from blood, cultured in vitro. These receptors all come from a human donor in good health.

This chain links TRBV20-1 with TRBJ2-5, with D possibly being TRBD1 (6 bases). V was trimmed by 5 bases and J by 7 bases, leaving 11 bases between them. The CDR3 spans 11 residues. Per the germline V gene, CDR1 is DFQATT and CDR2 is SNEGSKA (reference sequence). Here the CDR3 reads CSAQQGTTQYF. DNA of the CDR3: TGCAGTGCTCAACAGGGTACGACCCAGTACTTC.

This clonotype has only a few counts. The chain carries TRBV29-1 and TRBJ1-2; D not certain. CDR3 length: 12 residues. The V end was cut by 4 bases, the J end by 4 bases, with 10 bases between. The germline CDR1 and CDR2 sequences are SQVTM and ANQGSEA. CDR3 nucleotides: TGCAGCGTTGTCCGCGCCCCCTATGGCTACACCTTC. Translating gives CSVVRAPYGYTF.

The table lists this clonotype with a few counts. This rearrangement joins TRBV10-3 to TRBJ1-2; no definite D call. V lost 3 bases and J lost 4, with 3 bases in between. The CDR3 is 11 amino acids. Germline CDR1 is ENHRY and CDR2 is SYGVKD. The CDR3 is CAISDGYGYTF. The CDR3 coding sequence is TGTGCCATCAGTGATGGCTATGGCTACACCTTC.

This clonotype turned up a few times. The CDR3 DNA reads as TGTGCCAGCTCAAAGGCTCTAGCGGTGGGGGAGACCCAGTACTTC. The encoded protein is CASSKALAVGETQYF. The V gene is TRBV18, the J gene TRBJ2-5, with TRBD2 identical over 7 bases. After removal of 5 bases from V and 5 bases from J, the junction contained 11 bases not matched to a gene. This CDR3 contains 15 residues. Per germline, CDR1 KGHSH and CDR2 LQKENI.

The chain is built from TRBV7-2 and TRBJ2-7, with 12 nucleotides matching TRBD1. V lost 1 base to trimming and J lost 7 bases; unmatched junction nucleotides: 5. CDR3 length equals 15 residues. Germline V gene sequence: CDR1 SGHTA, CDR2 FQGNSA. For the CDR3, the DNA is TGTGCCAGCAGCTTAGACCGGGACAGGGGGCTTGAGCAGTACTTC. Its protein product is CASSLDRDRGLEQYF.

V is TRBV7-3 and J is TRBJ2-1; TRBD2 aligns across 8 bases. CDR3 length equals 13 residues. CDR1 is SGHTA, CDR2 FQGTGA, per germline. V was pared by 5 bases and J by 9 bases, with 6 bases of the junction left unmatched. The CDR3 sequence is CASSPGLAGEQFF. CDR3 nucleotides: TGTGCCAGCAGCCCCGGGCTAGCGGGTGAGCAGTTCTTC.

The CDR3 region is CSARERVRGLDGYTF. CDR3 DNA: TGCAGTGCTCGGGAGCGGGTCAGGGGTTTGGATGGCTACACCTTC. This rearrangement joins TRBV20-1 to TRBJ1-2; D might be TRBD1 (6 bases). The CDR3 loop spans 15 amino acids. V gave up 5 bases and J gave up 6 bases, with 22 bases separating them. CDR1 and CDR2 (germline): DFQATT, SNEGSKA (reference sequence).

This clonotype appeared once. This chain joins TRBV19 and TRBJ1-5, with 9 positions matching TRBD1. Germline V gives CDR1 LNHDA, CDR2 SQIVND (reference sequence). The CDR3 runs to 15 residues. V was clipped by 7 bases and J by 7 bases; unmatched bases: 11. The DNA of the CDR3 is TGTGCCAGTAACCCCACAGGGGGCGCTGGCCAGCCCCAGCATTTT. Amino acid sequence: CASNPTGGAGQPQHF.

The gene calls are TRBV6-1 and TRBJ1-3; D is undetermined. V lost 8 bases and J lost 0, with 8 bases in between. Germline V gene sequence: CDR1 MNHNS, CDR2 SASEGT. The CDR3 extends over 13 amino acids. CDR3: CASRLLSGNTIYF. In nucleotides, the CDR3 is TGTGCCAGCCGACTCCTCTCTGGAAACACCATATATTTT.

The chain combines TRBV11-2 with TRBJ2-7, with D perhaps matching TRBD1 (6 bases). This CDR3 region has 13 residues. Trimming cost V 6 bases and J 5 bases, with 14 bases left between them. Germline-derived CDR1 and CDR2 are SGHAT and FQNNGV. The DNA of the CDR3 is TGTGCCAGCAGGCCGTACAGGGACCACGAGCAGTACTTC. Protein: CASRPYRDHEQYF.

The chain recombines TRBV6-5 with TRBJ2-7, with D possibly being TRBD1 (5 bases). Trimming shortened V by 2 bases and J by 7 bases, and 18 bases separated the two germline ends. Germline CDR1 and CDR2: MNHEY and SVGAGI. CDR3 length: 15 residues. The chain's CDR3 is CASSYALGQPVEQYF. DNA for the CDR3: TGTGCCAGCAGTTACGCTCTGGGGCAGCCTGTTGAGCAGTACTTC.

This clonotype was picked up a small number of times. The V gene is TRBV29-1, the J gene TRBJ2-7; D is possibly TRBD1 or TRBD2 (5 bases each). The CDR3 covers 12 residues. The ends were cut back, 6 bases at V and 2 bases at J, with 11 bases in the middle. CDR1 is SQVTM, CDR2 ANQGSEA, per germline. DNA for the CDR3: TGCAGCGTACCGGGACGGACCTACGAGCAGTACTTC. Amino acids: CSVPGRTYEQYF.

This clonotype was found a few times. This chain connects TRBV24-1 to TRBJ2-3, with 7 bases identical to TRBD1. Germline CDR1 and CDR2: KGHDR and SFDVKD. This CDR3 is built from 14 residues. The V segment lost 6 bases and the J segment 2 bases; nucleotides outside the gene matches: 4. The chain's CDR3 is CATSYRGPTDTQYF. The CDR3 region has the DNA TGTGCCACCAGTTACAGGGGTCCCACAGATACGCAGTATTTT.

The chain links TRBV7-2 to TRBJ1-5; TRBD1 matches 7 bases. CDR1 is SGHTA, CDR2 FQGNSA, per germline. The CDR3 sequence is 15 residues long. V shed 3 bases, J shed 1 base, and the junction held 3 bases outside the gene matches. CDR3 DNA: TGTGCCAGCAGCTTGTCGACAGGGAGCAATCAGCCCCAGCATTTT. Translated, it gives CASSLSTGSNQPQHF.